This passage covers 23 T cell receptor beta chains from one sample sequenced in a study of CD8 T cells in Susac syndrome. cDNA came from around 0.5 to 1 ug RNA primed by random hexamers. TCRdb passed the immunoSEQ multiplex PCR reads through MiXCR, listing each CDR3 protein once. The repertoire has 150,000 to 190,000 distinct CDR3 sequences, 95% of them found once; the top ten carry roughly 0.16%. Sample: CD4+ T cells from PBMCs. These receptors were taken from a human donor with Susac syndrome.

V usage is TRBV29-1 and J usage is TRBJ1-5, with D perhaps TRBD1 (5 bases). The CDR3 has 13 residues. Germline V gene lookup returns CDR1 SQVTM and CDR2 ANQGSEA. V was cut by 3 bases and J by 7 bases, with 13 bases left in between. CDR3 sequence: CSVEGGIGQPQHF. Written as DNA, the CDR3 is TGCAGCGTTGAGGGGGGGATAGGGCAGCCCCAGCATTTT.

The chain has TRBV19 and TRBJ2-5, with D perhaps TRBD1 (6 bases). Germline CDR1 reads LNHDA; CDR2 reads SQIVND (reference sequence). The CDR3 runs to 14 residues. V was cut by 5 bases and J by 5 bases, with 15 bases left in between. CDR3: CASSPLTGQETQYF. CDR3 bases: TGTGCCAGTAGTCCCCTCACAGGGCAGGAGACCCAGTACTTC.

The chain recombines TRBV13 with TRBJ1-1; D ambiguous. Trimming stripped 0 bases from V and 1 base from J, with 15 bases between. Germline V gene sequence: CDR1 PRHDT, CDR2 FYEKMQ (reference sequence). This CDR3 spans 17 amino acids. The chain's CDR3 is CASSLGPIGLGNTEAFF. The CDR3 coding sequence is TGTGCCAGCAGCTTAGGACCGATTGGTCTCGGGAACACTGAAGCTTTCTTT.

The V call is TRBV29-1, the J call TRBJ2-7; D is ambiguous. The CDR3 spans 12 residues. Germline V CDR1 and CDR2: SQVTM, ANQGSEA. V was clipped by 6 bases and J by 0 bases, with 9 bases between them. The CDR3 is CSVLDISYEQYF. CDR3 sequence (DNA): TGCAGCGTCCTCGACATCTCCTACGAGCAGTACTTC.

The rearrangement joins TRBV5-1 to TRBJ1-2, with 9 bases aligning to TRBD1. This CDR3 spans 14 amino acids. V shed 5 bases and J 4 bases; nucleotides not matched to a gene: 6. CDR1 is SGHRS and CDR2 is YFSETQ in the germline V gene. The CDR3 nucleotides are TGCGCCAGCAGAAACCAGGGACAGGGCTATGGCTACACCTTC. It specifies CASRNQGQGYGYTF. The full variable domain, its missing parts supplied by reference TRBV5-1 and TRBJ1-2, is KAGVTQTPRYLIKTRGQQVTLSCSPISGHRSVSWYQQTPGQGLQFLFEYFSETQRNKGNFPGRFSGRQFSNSRSEMNVSTLELGDSALYLCASRNQGQGYGYTFGSGTRLTVV.

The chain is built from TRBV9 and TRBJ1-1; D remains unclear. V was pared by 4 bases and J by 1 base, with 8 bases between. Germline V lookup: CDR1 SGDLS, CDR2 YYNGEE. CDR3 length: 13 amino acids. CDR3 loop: CASSKGGNTEAFF. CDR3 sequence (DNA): TGTGCCAGCAGCAAGGGAGGGAACACTGAAGCTTTCTTT.

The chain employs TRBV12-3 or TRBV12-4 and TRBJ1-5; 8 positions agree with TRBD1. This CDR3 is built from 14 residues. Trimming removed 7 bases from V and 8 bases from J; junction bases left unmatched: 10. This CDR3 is CASTRPGGGEPQHF. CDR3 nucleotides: TGTGCCAGCACCAGGCCAGGGGGCGGGGAGCCCCAGCATTTT.

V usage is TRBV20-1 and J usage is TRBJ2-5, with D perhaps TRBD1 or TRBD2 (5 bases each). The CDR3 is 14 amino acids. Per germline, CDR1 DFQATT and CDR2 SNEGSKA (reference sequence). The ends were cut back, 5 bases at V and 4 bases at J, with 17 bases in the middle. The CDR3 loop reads CSARVPGRAETQYF. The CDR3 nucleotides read TGCAGTGCTCGAGTTCCGGGACGCGCAGAGACCCAGTACTTC.

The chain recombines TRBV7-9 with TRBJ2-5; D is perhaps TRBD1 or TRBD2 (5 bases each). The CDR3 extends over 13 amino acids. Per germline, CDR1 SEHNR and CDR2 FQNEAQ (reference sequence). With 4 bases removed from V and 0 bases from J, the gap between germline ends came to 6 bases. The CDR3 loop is CASSSGHQETQYF. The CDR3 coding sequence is TGTGCCAGCAGCTCGGGACACCAAGAGACCCAGTACTTC.

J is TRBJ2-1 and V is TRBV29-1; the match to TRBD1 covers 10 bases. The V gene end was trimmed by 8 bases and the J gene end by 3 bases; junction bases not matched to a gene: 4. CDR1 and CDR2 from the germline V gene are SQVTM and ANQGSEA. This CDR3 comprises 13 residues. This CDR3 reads CSPGTGDYNEQFF. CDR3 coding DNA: TGCAGCCCCGGGACAGGGGACTACAATGAGCAGTTCTTC.

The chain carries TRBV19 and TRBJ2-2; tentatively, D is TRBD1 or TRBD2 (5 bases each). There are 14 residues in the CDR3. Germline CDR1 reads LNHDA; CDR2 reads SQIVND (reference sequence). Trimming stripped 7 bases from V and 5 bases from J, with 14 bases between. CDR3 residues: CASTGDGQTGELFF. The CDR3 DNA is TGTGCCAGTACCGGGGACGGGCAGACCGGGGAGCTGTTTTTT.

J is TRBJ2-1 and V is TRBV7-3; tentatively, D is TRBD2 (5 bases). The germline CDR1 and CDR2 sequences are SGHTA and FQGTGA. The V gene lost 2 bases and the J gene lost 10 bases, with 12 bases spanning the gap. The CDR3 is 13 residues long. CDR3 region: CASSLWGTGEQFF. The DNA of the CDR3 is TGTGCCAGCAGCTTATGGGGTACGGGGGAGCAGTTCTTC.

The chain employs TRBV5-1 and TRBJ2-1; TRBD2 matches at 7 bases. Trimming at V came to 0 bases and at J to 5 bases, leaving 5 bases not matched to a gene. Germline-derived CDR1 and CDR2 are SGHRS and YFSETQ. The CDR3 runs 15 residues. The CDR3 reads CASSLGAGSNNEQFF. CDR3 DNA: TGCGCCAGCAGCTTGGGAGCGGGGAGCAACAATGAGCAGTTCTTC.

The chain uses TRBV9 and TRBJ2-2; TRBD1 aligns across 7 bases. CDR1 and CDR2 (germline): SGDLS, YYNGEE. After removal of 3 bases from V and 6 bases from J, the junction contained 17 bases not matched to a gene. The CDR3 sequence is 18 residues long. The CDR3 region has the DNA TGTGCCAGCAGCGCCGGAGGAGTTGGGACAGTGAGTCCCGGGGAGCTGTTTTTT. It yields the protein CASSAGGVGTVSPGELFF.

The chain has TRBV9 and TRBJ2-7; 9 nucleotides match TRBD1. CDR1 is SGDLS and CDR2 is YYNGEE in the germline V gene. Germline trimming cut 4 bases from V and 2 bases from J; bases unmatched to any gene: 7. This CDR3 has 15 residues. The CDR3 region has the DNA TGTGCCAGCAGCCCCAGGACAGGGGTCGCCTACGAGCAGTACTTC. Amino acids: CASSPRTGVAYEQYF.

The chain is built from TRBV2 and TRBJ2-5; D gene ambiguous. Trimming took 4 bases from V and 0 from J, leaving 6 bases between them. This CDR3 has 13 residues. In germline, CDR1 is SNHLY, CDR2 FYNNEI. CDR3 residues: CASSVWNQETQYF. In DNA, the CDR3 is TGTGCCAGCAGTGTTTGGAACCAAGAGACCCAGTACTTC.

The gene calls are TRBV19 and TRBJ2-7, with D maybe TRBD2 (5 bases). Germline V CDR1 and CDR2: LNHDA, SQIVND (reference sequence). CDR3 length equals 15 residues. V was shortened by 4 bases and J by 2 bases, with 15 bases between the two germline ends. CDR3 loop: CASSTPEAGAYEQYF. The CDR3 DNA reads TGTGCCAGTAGTACCCCGGAGGCCGGGGCCTACGAGCAGTACTTC.

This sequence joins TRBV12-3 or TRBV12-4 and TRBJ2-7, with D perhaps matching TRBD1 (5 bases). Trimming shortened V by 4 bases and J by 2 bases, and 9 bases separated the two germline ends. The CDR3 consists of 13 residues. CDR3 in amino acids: CASSSPTAYEQYF. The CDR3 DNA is TGTGCCAGCAGTTCACCGACAGCCTACGAGCAGTACTTC.

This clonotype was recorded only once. The CDR3 loop is CASARDRMTGNTIYF. The CDR3 DNA follows: TGTGCCAGCGCCCGGGACAGGATGACTGGAAACACCATATATTTT. This chain joins TRBV6-5 and TRBJ1-3; TRBD1 agrees at 8 bases. The CDR3 has 15 residues. The trim removed 8 bases at V and 2 bases at J, leaving 8 bases unmatched. Per germline, CDR1 MNHEY and CDR2 SVGAGI.

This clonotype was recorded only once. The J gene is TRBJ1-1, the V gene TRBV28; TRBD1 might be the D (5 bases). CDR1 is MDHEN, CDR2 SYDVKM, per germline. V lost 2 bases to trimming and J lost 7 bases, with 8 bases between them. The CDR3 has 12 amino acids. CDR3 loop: CASSLQGLEAFF. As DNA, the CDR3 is TGTGCCAGCAGTTTACAGGGCCTTGAAGCTTTCTTT. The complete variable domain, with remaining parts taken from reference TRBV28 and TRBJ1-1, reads DVKVTQSSRYLVKRTGEKVFLECVQDMDHENMFWYRQDPGLGLRLIYFSYDVKMKEKGDIPEGYSVSREKKERFSLILESASTNQTSMYLCASSLQGLEAFFGQGTRLTVV.

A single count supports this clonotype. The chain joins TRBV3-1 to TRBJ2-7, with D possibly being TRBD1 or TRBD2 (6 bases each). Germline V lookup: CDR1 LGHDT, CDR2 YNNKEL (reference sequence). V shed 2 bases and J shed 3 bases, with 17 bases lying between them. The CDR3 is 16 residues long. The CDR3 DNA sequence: TGTGCCAGCAGCCAAAGGGGGGCGCCGTCTGGCTACGAGCAGTACTTC. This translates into CASSQRGAPSGYEQYF.

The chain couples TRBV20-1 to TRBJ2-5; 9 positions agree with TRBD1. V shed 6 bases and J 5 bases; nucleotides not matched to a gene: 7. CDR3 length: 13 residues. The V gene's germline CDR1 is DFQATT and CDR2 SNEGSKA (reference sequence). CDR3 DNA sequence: TGCAGTGCCCCCCTCGGACAGGGGGAGACCCAGTACTTC. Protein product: CSAPLGQGETQYF.

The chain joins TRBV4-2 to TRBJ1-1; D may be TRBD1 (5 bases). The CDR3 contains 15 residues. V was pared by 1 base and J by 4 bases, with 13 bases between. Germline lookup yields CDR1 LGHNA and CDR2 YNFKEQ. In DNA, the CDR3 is TGTGCCAGCAGCCAAGGTGTTCAGGGAGGCACTGAAGCTTTCTTT. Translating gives CASSQGVQGGTEAFF.